The 4 T cell receptor beta chains in this list originate from one sample, sequenced in a study of T cells after yellow fever vaccination. TCRdb recomputed calls from the 5' RACE reads with MiXCR, one row per CDR3 protein. Of about 350,000 distinct CDR3 sequences in the sample, roughly 7.5% were seen once. Sequenced here: PBMCs, sampled roughly seven weeks after the first yellow fever vaccination. These receptor sequences come from a man aged 18 to 35 who received the YFV17D yellow fever vaccine.

V and J are TRBV12-3 or TRBV12-4 and TRBJ2-4; perhaps TRBD2 as D (8 bases). The CDR3 spans 13 residues. V dropped 6 bases and J dropped 8 bases, with 14 bases sitting between them. The CDR3 nucleotides are TGTGCCAGCAGACAGGGGACTAGGGACATTCAGTACTTC. Translation gives CASRQGTRDIQYF.

Worth noting for this clonotype: A much larger clonotype is one base distant, so this may be a read error. This sequence joins TRBV5-5 and TRBJ2-4, with TRBD2 as a possible D gene (5 bases). The CDR3 sequence is 16 residues long. Germline CDR1 reads SGHKS; CDR2 reads YYEKEE (reference sequence). Here the CDR3 reads CAGSLTVRVDKNIQYF. The DNA for the CDR3 is TGTGCCGGCAGCTTGACCGTGAGGGTAGACAAAAACATTCAGTACTTC.

V gene TRBV4-1 combines with J gene TRBJ2-1; 7 bases map to TRBD2. Per the germline V gene, CDR1 is MGHRA and CDR2 is YSYEKL. This CDR3 is built from 21 residues. V lost 2 bases to trimming and J lost 0 bases; unmatched junction nucleotides: 19. This CDR3 reads CASSQPNWGTKTRSSYNEQFF. DNA of the CDR3: TGCGCCAGCAGCCAACCCAATTGGGGGACTAAAACACGGAGCTCCTACAATGAGCAGTTCTTC.

This clonotype was detected a few times. The V call is TRBV20-1, the J call TRBJ2-1; maybe TRBD1 (8 bases). The V end was cut by 0 bases, the J end by 2 bases, with 17 bases between. Germline V gene sequence: CDR1 DFQATT, CDR2 SNEGSKA (reference sequence). This CDR3 spans 17 amino acids. CDR3 region: CSARDRGQGGPYNEQFF. In nucleotides, the CDR3 is TGCAGTGCTAGAGATCGCGGACAGGGAGGGCCCTACAATGAGCAGTTCTTC.